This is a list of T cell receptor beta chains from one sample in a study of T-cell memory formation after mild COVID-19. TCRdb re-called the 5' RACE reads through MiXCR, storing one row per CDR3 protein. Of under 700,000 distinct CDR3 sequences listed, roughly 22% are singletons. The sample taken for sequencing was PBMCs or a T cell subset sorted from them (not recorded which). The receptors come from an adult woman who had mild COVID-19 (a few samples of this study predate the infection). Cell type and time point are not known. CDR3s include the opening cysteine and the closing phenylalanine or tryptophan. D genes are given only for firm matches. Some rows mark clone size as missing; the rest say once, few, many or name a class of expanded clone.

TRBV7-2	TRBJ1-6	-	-	TGTGCCAGCAGGGAGCAGGGCTCCTATAATTCACCCCTCCACTTT	CASREQGSYNSPLHF
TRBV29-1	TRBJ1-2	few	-	TGCAGCGTTGAATCCGGGCACAGCTACACCTTC	CSVESGHSYTF
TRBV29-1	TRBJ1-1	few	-	TGCAGCGTTAGGGCGAACACTGAAGCTTTCTTT	CSVRANTEAFF
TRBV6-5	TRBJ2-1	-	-	TGTGCCAGCAGTTGGCTCAATGAGCAGTTCTTC	CASSWLNEQFF
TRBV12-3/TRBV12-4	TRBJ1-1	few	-	TGTGCCAGCAGTTCCCTCAGGTGGCGGGCTGAAGCTTTCTTT	CASSSLRWRAEAFF
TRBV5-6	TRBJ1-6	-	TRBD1	TGTGCCAGCAGCTTTACGGACAGGGATAATTCACCCCTCCACTTT	CASSFTDRDNSPLHF
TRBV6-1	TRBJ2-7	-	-	TGTGCCAGCAATCCCCCCGGGGCGGGACAGACTAACGAGCAGTACTTC	CASNPPGAGQTNEQYF
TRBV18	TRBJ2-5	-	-	TGTGCCAGCTCACCGCAGGGTAATAGTGAGACCCAGTACTTC	CASSPQGNSETQYF
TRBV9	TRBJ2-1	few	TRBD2	TGTGCCAGCAGCGTTTCCGGGACGGGACTAGCGGGGGCTCGCTCCTACAATGAGCAGTTCTTC	CASSVSGTGLAGARSYNEQFF
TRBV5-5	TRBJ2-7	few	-	TGTGCCAGCAGCTTCCCCGGGACGAGCTACGAGCAGTACTTC	CASSFPGTSYEQYF
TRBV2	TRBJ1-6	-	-	TGTGCCAGCAGTGCGGAGAGGGCCAGTTATAATTCACCCCTCCACTTT	CASSAERASYNSPLHF
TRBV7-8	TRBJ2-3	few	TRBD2	TGTGCCAGCAGCTTAGTACGGCGGGGGGTCACAGATACGCAGTATTTT	CASSLVRRGVTDTQYF
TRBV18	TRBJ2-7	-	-	TGTGCCAGCTCACCGCCGGGGAATCAGGGCGAGCAGTACTTC	CASSPPGNQGEQYF
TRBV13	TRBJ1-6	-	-	TGTGCCAGCAGCCAATCCAGGGGCCGCTCCTATAATTCACCCCTCCACTTT	CASSQSRGRSYNSPLHF
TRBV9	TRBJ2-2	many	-	TGTGCCAGCAGCATCCCACTTGACGGGCGGAACACCGGGGAGCTGTTTTTT	CASSIPLDGRNTGELFF
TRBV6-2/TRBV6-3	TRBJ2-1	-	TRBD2	TGTGCCAGCAATGGGGTAAGCGGGAGGTCGTGGAATGAGCAGTTCTTC	CASNGVSGRSWNEQFF
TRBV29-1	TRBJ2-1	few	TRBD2	TGCAGCGTTCCTTATGAGGCGGGGGGACTCTACGAGCAGTTCTTC	CSVPYEAGGLYEQFF
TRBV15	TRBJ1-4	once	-	TGTGCCACCAGCAGAGGGTCCCCGGGAAGTGAAAAACTGTTTTTT	CATSRGSPGSEKLFF
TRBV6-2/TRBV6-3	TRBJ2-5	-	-	TGTGCCAGCAGTTACTCACCGGGAGTAGAGACCCAGTACTTC	CASSYSPGVETQYF
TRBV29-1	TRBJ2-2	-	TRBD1	TGCAGCGTTCCTACAGGGGGCGGCCGTGGGAACACCGGGGAGCTGTTTTTT	CSVPTGGGRGNTGELFF
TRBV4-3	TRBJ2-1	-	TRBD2	TGCGCCAGCAGCCAGGGGTTGGGACTAGCCGAGAATGAGCAGTTCTTC	CASSQGLGLAENEQFF
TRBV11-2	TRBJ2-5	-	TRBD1	TGTGCCAGCAGTCGACAGGGGGCGAGGGAGACCCAGTACTTC	CASSRQGARETQYF
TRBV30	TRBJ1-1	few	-	TGTGCCTGGAGTGTACGACCCAGCACCGGGAGGAACACTGAAGCTTTCTTT	CAWSVRPSTGRNTEAFF
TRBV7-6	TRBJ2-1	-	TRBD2	TGTGCCAGCAGCTTTAGACTAGCGGGAGCGGAGCAGTTCTTC	CASSFRLAGAEQFF
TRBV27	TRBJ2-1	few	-	TGTGCCAGCAGTTCGGGCCTCGAGTACAATGAGCAGTTCTTC	CASSSGLEYNEQFF
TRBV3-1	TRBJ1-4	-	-	TGTGCCAGCAGCCAAGGGCTCGGGGTTAATGAAAAACTGTTTTTT	CASSQGLGVNEKLFF
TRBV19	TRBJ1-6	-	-	TGTGCCACCTCAGCGGGGTTGGGTTCACCCCTCCACTTT	CATSAGLGSPLHF
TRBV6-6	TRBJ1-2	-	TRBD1	TGTGCCAGCAGTCACATGAGGGGGCTGGTCGGCTACACCTTC	CASSHMRGLVGYTF
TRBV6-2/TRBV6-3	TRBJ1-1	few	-	TGTGCCAGCAGGAGTCTTACTGAAGCTTTCTTT	CASRSLTEAFF
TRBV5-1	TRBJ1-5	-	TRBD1	TGCGCCAGCAGCTTGGGGACAGGGGATGACCAGCCCCAGCATTTT	CASSLGTGDDQPQHF
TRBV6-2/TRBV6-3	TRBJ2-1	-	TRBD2	TGTGCCAGCAGCCCGTCCGGGACTAGTAGTGGGCAGTTCTTC	CASSPSGTSSGQFF
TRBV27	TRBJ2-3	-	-	TGTGCCAGCAGTCCCCAAGGAGGAGATACGCAGTATTTT	CASSPQGGDTQYF
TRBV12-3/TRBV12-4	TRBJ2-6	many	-	TGTGCCAGCAGCCCCCCCTCTGGGGCCAACGTCCTGACTTTC	CASSPPSGANVLTF
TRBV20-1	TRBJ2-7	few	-	TGCAGTGCTAGAATCGGGACTTTAGACTCCTACGAGCAGTACTTC	CSARIGTLDSYEQYF
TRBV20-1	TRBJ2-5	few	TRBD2	TGCAGTGTCCAGCGAACTAGCGGGAGGGGTGGAGAGACCCAGTACTTC	CSVQRTSGRGGETQYF